This TCR beta chain stems from a study of T cell changes during pregnancy in multiple sclerosis. This CDR3 has 15 amino acids. Germline values: CDR1 MDHEN, CDR2 SYDVKM. Trimming cost V 2 bases and J 1 base, with 11 bases left between them. Clones were sequenced by immunoSEQ multiplex PCR, and TCRdb holds only the in-frame ones, with some missing. The table records approximately 90,000 clones, about 94% of them present only once. The sample consisted of peripheral blood, taken in the third trimester of pregnancy. The clonotype originates from a female donor with multiple sclerosis, enrolled in a pregnancy study. This sequence joins TRBV28 and TRBJ2-5; no definite D call. In DNA, the CDR3 is TGTGCCAGCAGTTTAAGTGGTGGGCCCCAAGAGACCCAGTACTTC. Encoded protein: CASSLSGGPQETQYF. Full variable domain (rest looked up from reference TRBV28 and TRBJ2-5): DVKVTQSSRYLVKRTGEKVFLECVQDMDHENMFWYRQDPGLGLRLIYFSYDVKMKEKGDIPEGYSVSREKKERFSLILESASTNQTSMYLCASSLSGGPQETQYFGPGTRLLVL.